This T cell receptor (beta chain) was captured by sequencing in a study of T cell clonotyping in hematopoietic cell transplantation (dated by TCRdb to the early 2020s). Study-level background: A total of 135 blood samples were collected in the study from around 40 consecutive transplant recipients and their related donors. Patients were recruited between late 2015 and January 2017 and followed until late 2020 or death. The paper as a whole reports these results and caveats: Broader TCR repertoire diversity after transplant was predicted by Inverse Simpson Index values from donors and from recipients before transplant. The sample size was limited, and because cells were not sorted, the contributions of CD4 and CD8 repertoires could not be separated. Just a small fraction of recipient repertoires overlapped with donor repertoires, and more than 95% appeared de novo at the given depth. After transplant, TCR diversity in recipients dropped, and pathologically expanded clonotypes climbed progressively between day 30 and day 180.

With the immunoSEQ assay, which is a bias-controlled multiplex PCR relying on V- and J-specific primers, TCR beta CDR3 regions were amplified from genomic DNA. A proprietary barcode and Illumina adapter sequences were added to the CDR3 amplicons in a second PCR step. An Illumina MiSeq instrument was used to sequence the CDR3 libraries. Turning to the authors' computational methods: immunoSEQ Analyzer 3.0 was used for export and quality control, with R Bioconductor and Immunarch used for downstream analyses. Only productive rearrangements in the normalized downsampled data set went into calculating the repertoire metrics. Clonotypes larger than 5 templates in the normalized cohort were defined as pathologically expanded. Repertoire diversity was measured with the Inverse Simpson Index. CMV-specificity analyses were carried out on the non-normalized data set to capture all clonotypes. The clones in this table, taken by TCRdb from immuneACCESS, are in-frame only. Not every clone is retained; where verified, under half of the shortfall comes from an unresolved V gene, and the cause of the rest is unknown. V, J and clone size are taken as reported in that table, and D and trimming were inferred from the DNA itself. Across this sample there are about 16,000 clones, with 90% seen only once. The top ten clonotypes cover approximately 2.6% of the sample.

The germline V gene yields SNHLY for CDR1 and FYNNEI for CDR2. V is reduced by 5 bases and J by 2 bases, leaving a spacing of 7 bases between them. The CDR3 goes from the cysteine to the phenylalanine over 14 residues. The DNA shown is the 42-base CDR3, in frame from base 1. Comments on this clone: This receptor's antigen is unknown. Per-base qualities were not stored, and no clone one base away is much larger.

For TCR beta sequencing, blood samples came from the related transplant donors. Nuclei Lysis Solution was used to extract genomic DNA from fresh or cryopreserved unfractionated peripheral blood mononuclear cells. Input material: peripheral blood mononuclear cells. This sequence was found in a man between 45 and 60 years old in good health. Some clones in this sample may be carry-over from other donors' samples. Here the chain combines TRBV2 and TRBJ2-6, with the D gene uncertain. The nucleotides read TGTGCCAGCAGTAATCGCGCTGGGGCCAACGTCCTGACTTTC. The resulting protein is CASSNRAGANVLTF. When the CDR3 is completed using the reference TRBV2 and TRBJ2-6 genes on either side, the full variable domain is EPEVTQTPSHQVTQMGQEVILRCVPISNHLYFYWYRQILGQKVEFLVSFYNNEISEKSEIFDDQFSVERPDGSNFTLKIRSTKLEDSAMYFCASSNRAGANVLTFGAGSRLTVL.